The entry that follows covers one TCR beta chain sequence. This entry comes from a study of Tregs in tolerant kidney transplant recipients. The CDR3 sequence is 15 residues long. Germline V gives CDR1 PRHDT, CDR2 FYEKMQ (reference sequence). V shed 1 base and J shed 7 bases, with 16 bases lying between them. Sequenced by immunoSEQ multiplex PCR; TCRdb stores in-frame clones only, minus some. Among 80,000 to 90,000 clones listed, 90% to 95% were seen once. This chain joins TRBV13 and TRBJ1-2, with D possibly TRBD1 on 6 matching bases. The TCR originated in a human donor in good health. Input material: CD8+ T cells from blood. The CDR3 DNA follows: TGTGCCAGCAGCTTAGTGGGTGGCCAGGGGACTGGCTACACCTTC. Its translation: CASSLVGGQGTGYTF.